This passage covers 27 T cell receptor beta chains from one sample sequenced in a study of blood T cell repertoires in COVID-19. Measured with immunoSEQ multiplex PCR; TCRdb has only the in-frame clones, and not every one. The sample lists 150,000 to 250,000 clones; roughly four fifths were seen once. Specimen: PBMCs or T cells enriched from blood (not recorded which). The receptors were gathered from a man between 35 and 55 years old who had recovered from COVID-19.

The rearrangement uses TRBV9 and TRBJ2-1, with D unclear. CDR1 is SGDLS and CDR2 is YYNGEE in the germline V gene. The CDR3 runs to 14 residues. V lost 3 bases and J 8 bases, leaving 15 bases between the germline ends. CDR3 nucleotides: TGTGCCAGCAGCGCCTTTAACCTGGCGGATGAGCAGTTCTTC. Encoded protein: CASSAFNLADEQFF.

CDR3 nucleotide sequence: TGTGCCACCAGCAGAACAGGGGGTCGGGAGCCCCAGCATTTT. It translates to CATSRTGGREPQHF. V gene TRBV15 combines with J gene TRBJ1-5; 8 nucleotides agree with TRBD1. The CDR3 sequence is 14 residues long. The V and J ends lost 2 bases and 8 bases, in that order; junction bases with no gene match: 5. Germline V gene lookup returns CDR1 LNHNV and CDR2 YYDKDF (reference sequence).

The chain recombines TRBV10-2 with TRBJ1-1, with a tentative D call TRBD1 (5 bases). This CDR3 has 13 amino acids. The germline CDR1 and CDR2 sequences are WSHSY and SAAADI. Trimming shortened V by 0 bases and J by 11 bases, and 13 bases separated the two germline ends. The DNA for the CDR3 is TGCGCCAGCAGTGAGTCTAGGGGTACGGCGGCTTTCTTT. Its protein product is CASSESRGTAAFF.

The genes are TRBV7-9 and TRBJ2-5; TRBD2 matches 7 bases. The J segment lost 5 bases and the V segment lost 3 bases, leaving 9 bases of the junction unmatched. The germline V gene encodes CDR1 SEHNR and CDR2 FQNEAQ (reference sequence). CDR3 size: 15 residues. CDR3 bases: TGTGCCAGCAGCTTGGGGGGGTCCCTGGGTGAGACCCAGTACTTC. It is translated as CASSLGGSLGETQYF. The full variable domain, with the rest looked up from reference TRBV7-9 and TRBJ2-5, is DTGVSQNPRHKITKRGQNVTFRCDPISEHNRLYWYRQTLGQGPEFLTYFQNEAQLEKSRLLSDRFSAERPKGSFSTLEIQRTEQGDSAMYLCASSLGGSLGETQYFGPGTRLLVL.

This chain links TRBV10-3 with TRBJ2-7; perhaps TRBD2 as D (6 bases). In germline, CDR1 is ENHRY, CDR2 SYGVKD. V was clipped by 3 bases and J by 13 bases, with 16 bases between them. This CDR3 contains 12 residues. The CDR3 region is CAISDPTGLIYV. CDR3 sequence (DNA): TGTGCCATCAGTGACCCGACGGGACTTATCTACGTC.

This chain connects TRBV27 to TRBJ1-5; D may be TRBD1 (6 bases). Germline-derived CDR1 and CDR2 are MNHEY and SMNVEV (reference sequence). The V and J ends lost 5 bases and 3 bases respectively, with 17 bases between them. This CDR3 region has 16 residues. The CDR3 reads CASSVYREGDNQPQHF. CDR3 sequence (DNA): TGTGCCAGCAGTGTTTACAGGGAAGGGGACAATCAGCCCCAGCATTTT.

This clone was seen a handful of times. The chain has TRBV21-1 and TRBJ1-5; the D call of TRBD1 is as the table states it, not checked on the DNA. TRBV21-1 has pseudogene status. The CDR3 length is 14 residues. The CDR3 sequence: CASSKDRGNQPQHF. CDR3 DNA sequence: TGTGCCAGCAGCAAGGACAGGGGTAATCAGCCCCAGCATTTT.

Only one count was recorded for this clone. V and J are TRBV5-1 and TRBJ1-2; a possible D gene is TRBD1 (5 bases). CDR3 length equals 14 residues. CDR1 and CDR2 from the germline V gene are SGHRS and YFSETQ. Trimming shortened V by 0 bases and J by 6 bases, and 12 bases separated the two germline ends. CDR3 in DNA: TGCGCCAGCAGCTTGGGCGTACAGGTTGATGGCTACACCTTC. It is translated as CASSLGVQVDGYTF.

This chain joins TRBV5-5 and TRBJ2-7, with 8 bases fitting TRBD1. The germline CDR1 and CDR2 sequences are SGHKS and YYEKEE (reference sequence). V trimming: 5 bases; J trimming: 4 bases; junction bases outside the gene matches: 14. This CDR3 has 16 amino acids. The CDR3, as DNA: TGTGCCAGCAGGCTAATATTGCAGGGGGCCACTTACGAGCAGTACGTC. Amino acids: CASRLILQGATYEQYV.

This chain links TRBV29-1 with TRBJ2-3; D uncertain. The germline gives CDR1 SQVTM, CDR2 ANQGSEA. CDR3 length: 13 residues. V shed 5 bases and J shed 6 bases, with 15 bases lying between them. CDR3 in amino acids: CSVFPAVADTQYF. The CDR3 nucleotides are TGCAGCGTTTTCCCTGCGGTTGCGGATACGCAGTATTTT.

The chain employs TRBV9 and TRBJ1-3; 7 bases are a match to TRBD1. The CDR3 is made up of 16 amino acids. CDR1 and CDR2 from the germline V gene are SGDLS and YYNGEE. V shed 5 bases and J 0 bases; nucleotides not matched to a gene: 8. The CDR3 coding sequence is TGTGCCAGCAGTCACAGGGGTACTGTCTCTGGAAACACCATATATTTT. Translated: CASSHRGTVSGNTIYF.

This clone was seen a few times. The genes are TRBV7-9 and TRBJ2-1; 9 bases agree with TRBD1. The germline CDR1 and CDR2 sequences are SEHNR and FQNEAQ (reference sequence). The CDR3 consists of 16 residues. V lost 5 bases, J lost 4 bases, and 9 bases stayed unmatched. Here the CDR3 reads CASSPLGQGNYNEQFF. Written as DNA, the CDR3 is TGTGCCAGCAGCCCGCTTGGACAGGGGAATTACAATGAGCAGTTCTTC. The full variable domain, completed using reference TRBV7-9 and TRBJ2-1, is DTGVSQNPRHKITKRGQNVTFRCDPISEHNRLYWYRQTLGQGPEFLTYFQNEAQLEKSRLLSDRFSAERPKGSFSTLEIQRTEQGDSAMYLCASSPLGQGNYNEQFFGPGTRLTVL.

This chain joins TRBV7-6 and TRBJ2-5, with D possibly TRBD2 on 5 matching bases. V was trimmed by 5 bases and J by 4 bases, leaving 14 bases between them. CDR3 length: 14 residues. Per germline, CDR1 SGHVS and CDR2 FNYEAQ. CDR3 amino acids: CASSLSRGRETQYF. In DNA form, the CDR3 reads TGTGCCAGCAGCCTTTCACGGGGTCGAGAGACCCAGTACTTC.

The chain is built from TRBV5-6 and TRBJ1-1; 9 positions match TRBD1. V shed 0 bases, J shed 0 bases, and the junction held 6 bases outside the gene matches. CDR3 length equals 17 residues. Germline CDR1 reads SGHDT; CDR2 reads YYEEEE. The CDR3 bases are TGTGCCAGCAGCTTGGGACAGGGGGTTTTTATGAACACTGAAGCTTTCTTT. It yields the protein CASSLGQGVFMNTEAFF.

The chain uses TRBV25-1 and TRBJ1-1, with D possibly TRBD1 on 5 matching bases. The germline gives CDR1 MGHDK, CDR2 SYGVNS. The CDR3 contains 12 residues. The V gene lost 10 bases and the J gene lost 3 bases, with 12 bases spanning the gap. CDR3 sequence (DNA): TGTGCCACCTCGGACATCTACACTGAAGCTTTCTTT. Its translation: CATSDIYTEAFF.

The CDR3 spells CASSIPGGAQVERAGELFF. Here the CDR3 DNA reads TGTGCCAGCAGCATCCCAGGGGGCGCCCAAGTAGAGAGGGCCGGGGAGCTGTTTTTT. V and J are TRBV28 and TRBJ2-2, with 8 positions matching TRBD1. This CDR3 spans 19 amino acids. The ends lost 6 bases at V and 6 bases at J; junction bases unmatched: 21. Germline CDR1 MDHEN, CDR2 SYDVKM.

This chain joins TRBV18 and TRBJ2-3; a weak D match, TRBD2 (6 bases). The CDR3 is 15 amino acids. Germline-derived CDR1 and CDR2 are KGHSH and LQKENI. Trimming removed 1 base at V and 5 bases at J, with 13 bases between. In DNA, the CDR3 is TGTGCCAGCTCACCACAGGAGGGGCGAGGAGATACGCAGTATTTT. Amino acids: CASSPQEGRGDTQYF.

V gene TRBV7-2 combines with J gene TRBJ1-5; possibly TRBD1 for D (5 bases). The CDR3 covers 13 residues. CDR1 and CDR2 from the germline V gene are SGHTA and FQGNSA. V lost 7 bases and J 4 bases, leaving 11 bases between the germline ends. CDR3 in DNA: TGTGCCAGCACCGGACAAATAAATCAGCCCCAGCATTTT. The encoded protein is CASTGQINQPQHF.

The chain has TRBV7-2 and TRBJ2-5; 7 positions match TRBD2. Germline loops: CDR1 SGHTA, CDR2 FQGNSA. Losses at the gene ends were 4 bases for V and 2 bases for J; bases not matched to a gene: 4. This CDR3 has 14 amino acids. The CDR3 DNA is TGTGCCAGCAGCTCCGGGACTACACAAGAGACCCAGTACTTC. Its translation is CASSSGTTQETQYF.

The rearrangement links TRBV27 to TRBJ2-1; 11 bases map to TRBD2. Unmatched junction bases numbered 10, after V lost 7 bases and J lost 8 bases. CDR1 MNHEY and CDR2 SMNVEV come from the germline V gene (reference sequence). CDR3 size: 15 residues. This CDR3 is CASTRVTSGNHEQFF. CDR3 sequence (DNA): TGTGCCAGCACCCGAGTGACTAGCGGGAACCATGAGCAGTTCTTC.

The V call is TRBV29-1, the J call TRBJ2-7, with no clear D. Germline V gives CDR1 SQVTM, CDR2 ANQGSEA. With 4 bases removed from V and 0 bases from J, the gap between germline ends came to 7 bases. CDR3 length equals 12 residues. CDR3 sequence (DNA): TGCAGCGTTGGAGGAAGCTCCTACGAGCAGTACTTC. This codes for CSVGGSSYEQYF.

The genes are TRBV5-1 and TRBJ2-7; 9 bases are shared with TRBD1. The CDR3 consists of 15 residues. Trimming at V came to 2 bases and at J to 7 bases, leaving 10 bases not matched to a gene. The germline V gene has CDR1 SGHRS and CDR2 YFSETQ. This CDR3 is CASSLQGASAGEQYF. The CDR3 DNA reads TGCGCCAGCAGCTTACAGGGGGCATCAGCGGGAGAGCAGTACTTC.

The chain employs TRBV11-3 and TRBJ2-1, with TRBD1 matching over 7 bases. V shed 4 bases and J 0 bases; nucleotides not matched to a gene: 3. This CDR3 is 15 amino acids long. CDR1 is SGHNT and CDR2 is YENEEA in the germline V gene. CDR3 bases: TGTGCCAGCAGCTCGACAGGGAGCTCCTACAATGAGCAGTTCTTC. Amino acids: CASSSTGSSYNEQFF.

This chain uses TRBV28 with TRBJ2-5; D unclear. Looked up from germline, CDR1 is MDHEN and CDR2 is SYDVKM. This CDR3 spans 14 amino acids. V lost 6 bases, J lost 5 bases, and 16 bases lay in between. The CDR3 bases are TGTGCCAGCAGCCCAGCCCTCGACGGGGAGACCCAGTACTTC. Its translation is CASSPALDGETQYF. Supplemented by reference TRBV28 and TRBJ2-5, the full variable domain reads DVKVTQSSRYLVKRTGEKVFLECVQDMDHENMFWYRQDPGLGLRLIYFSYDVKMKEKGDIPEGYSVSREKKERFSLILESASTNQTSMYLCASSPALDGETQYFGPGTRLLVL.

V is TRBV12-3 or TRBV12-4 and J is TRBJ2-6; D not certain. The CDR3 spans 13 residues. Trimming pared 3 bases from V and 2 bases from J, leaving 2 bases between. CDR3 in amino acids: CASSFTGANVLTF. DNA of the CDR3: TGTGCCAGCAGTTTTACTGGGGCCAACGTCCTGACTTTC.

The rearrangement uses TRBV23-1 and TRBJ2-7, with 7 bases lining up with TRBD1. TRBV23-1 is filed as an ORF, its function uncertain. The J segment lost 2 bases and the V segment lost 0 bases, leaving 7 bases of the junction unmatched. The CDR3 has 16 residues. The CDR3 nucleotides are TGCGCCAGCAGTCAATCCCTGTCGGACAGGCCCTACGAGCAGTACTTC. This sequence encodes CASSQSLSDRPYEQYF.

The genes are TRBV10-3 and TRBJ1-6; maybe TRBD1 (6 bases). The ends were cut back, 6 bases at V and 14 bases at J, with 23 bases in the middle. The germline V gene has CDR1 ENHRY and CDR2 SYGVKD. The CDR3 runs 15 residues. In DNA form, the CDR3 reads TGTGCCATCAGCCCAGATGTCGTGGGGGCGAGGGCCCTCCACTTT. Translating gives CAISPDVVGARALHF.